The rows below give T cell receptor beta chains drawn from one sample of a study of T cell therapy after organ transplantation. Antigens of these TCRs are unknown. The table came from immunoSEQ multiplex PCR; TCRdb's copy has only in-frame clones and leaves some out. The sample has 15,000 to 20,000 clones; about four fifths are singletons. This material consisted of CD8+ T cells from blood, taken after autologous CMV-specific T cell therapy. These receptors were taken from a human patient who had received a solid organ transplant and had CMV disease. Some T cells may have originated in the graft donor. Both conserved end residues are part of each CDR3. A D gene is named only where the DNA matches it firmly. Size tells how often a clone was seen (once, few, many) or the class of an expanded clone, and some rows leave it out.

v_call	clone_size	j_call	d_call	cdr3_aa	cdr3_nt
TRBV7-9	.	TRBJ2-5	.	CASSLPTGLKTQYF	TGTGCCAGCAGCCTGCCGACAGGACTGAAGACCCAGTACTTC
TRBV27	once	TRBJ2-2	.	CASSERDSLGGTGELFF	TGTGCCAGCAGCGAACGGGACAGCTTGGGAGGGACCGGGGAGCTGTTTTTT
TRBV7-9	.	TRBJ1-1	.	CASSLGWAGLTEAFF	TGTGCCAGCAGCTTGGGTTGGGCAGGGCTCACTGAAGCTTTCTTT
TRBV19	.	TRBJ1-1	.	CASSIGGGTEAFF	TGTGCCAGTAGTATAGGTGGAGGAACTGAAGCTTTCTTT
TRBV4-3	.	TRBJ1-1	.	CASSQYLGGRATEAFF	TGCGCCAGCAGCCAATATTTAGGGGGTCGTGCTACTGAAGCTTTCTTT
TRBV9	.	TRBJ2-5	.	CASSVEYSETQYF	TGTGCCAGCAGCGTAGAGTACTCAGAGACCCAGTACTTC
TRBV7-2	few	TRBJ1-5	.	CASSPGQFSNQPQHF	TGTGCCAGCAGCCCCGGACAGTTTAGCAATCAGCCCCAGCATTTT
TRBV4-3	.	TRBJ2-1	TRBD2	CASSQDGGGNYNEQFF	TGCGCCAGCAGCCAAGATGGGGGAGGGAACTACAATGAGCAGTTCTTC
TRBV5-1	medium-sized	TRBJ2-7	.	CASSWTGPSYEQYF	TGCGCCAGCAGCTGGACGGGACCGAGCTACGAGCAGTACTTC
TRBV15	.	TRBJ2-3	.	CATSEGLTRAGPDTQYF	TGTGCCACCAGCGAGGGCCTAACTCGGGCGGGCCCAGATACGCAGTATTTT
TRBV11-1	.	TRBJ2-1	TRBD1	CASSLVGIRGRNGEQFF	TGTGCCAGCAGCTTAGTCGGTATCAGGGGGCGAAACGGTGAGCAGTTCTTC
TRBV10-3	.	TRBJ1-2	TRBD1	CAISESPGTGGTYGYTF	TGTGCCATCAGTGAGTCGCCGGGGACAGGGGGAACCTATGGCTACACCTTC
TRBV4-1	.	TRBJ2-7	.	CASSQVEYGASYEQYF	TGCGCCAGCAGCCAAGTTGAGTATGGGGCCTCCTACGAGCAGTACTTC
TRBV6-6	.	TRBJ2-7	TRBD2	CASSFPIGGGNYEQYF	TGTGCCAGCAGCTTCCCTATCGGCGGGGGGAATTACGAGCAGTACTTC
TRBV9	.	TRBJ1-4	.	CASSVGQATNEKLFF	TGTGCCAGCAGCGTAGGGCAAGCAACTAATGAAAAACTGTTTTTT
TRBV7-9	few	TRBJ2-1	TRBD1	CASSFLDRGNNEQFF	TGTGCCAGCAGCTTCCTCGACAGGGGAAACAATGAGCAGTTCTTC
TRBV7-6	.	TRBJ1-1	.	CASSLGSPGYTEAFF	TGTGCCAGCAGCTTAGGAAGCCCGGGCTACACTGAAGCTTTCTTT
TRBV7-2	.	TRBJ2-1	.	CASSPGPYNEQFF	TGTGCCAGCAGCCCCGGCCCCTACAATGAGCAGTTCTTC
TRBV25-1	.	TRBJ2-1	.	CASSEYGTSNEQFF	TGTGCCAGCAGTGAATATGGGACAAGCAATGAGCAGTTCTTC
TRBV6-6	.	TRBJ2-3	.	CASSFVGGDTQYF	TGTGCCAGCAGCTTTGTGGGGGGCGATACGCAGTATTTT
TRBV19	.	TRBJ1-5	.	CASSEWMDSNQPQHF	TGTGCCAGTAGTGAATGGATGGATAGCAATCAGCCCCAGCATTTT
TRBV29-1	.	TRBJ2-1	.	CSVERQNNEQFF	TGCAGCGTTGAACGACAGAACAATGAGCAGTTCTTC
TRBV11-2	.	TRBJ2-3	.	CASSLFEGAISDTQYF	TGTGCCAGCAGCTTATTTGAAGGGGCAATTTCTGATACGCAGTATTTT
TRBV5-1	once	TRBJ1-1	TRBD1	CASRAGQGATEAFF	TGCGCCAGCAGGGCCGGGCAGGGGGCGACTGAAGCTTTCTTT
TRBV10-2	.	TRBJ1-3	.	CASSPGTGLNTIYF	TGCGCCAGCAGTCCGGGGACGGGGTTGAACACCATATATTTT
TRBV7-2	.	TRBJ1-1	TRBD1	CASSLEPSDRAKGNTEAFF	TGTGCCAGCAGCTTAGAACCATCGGACAGGGCGAAAGGGAACACTGAAGCTTTCTTT
TRBV2	.	TRBJ2-1	.	CASSESLVGSNEQFF	TGTGCCAGCAGTGAAAGCCTCGTTGGTAGCAATGAGCAGTTCTTC
TRBV30	.	TRBJ2-2	.	CAWSVGPGELFF	TGTGCCTGGAGTGTAGGGCCCGGGGAGCTGTTTTTT
TRBV7-9	.	TRBJ1-1	.	CASQGGLTEAFF	TGTGCCAGCCAGGGAGGGCTTACTGAAGCTTTCTTT
TRBV27	.	TRBJ2-6	TRBD1	CASSRGTGVSGANVLTF	TGTGCCAGCAGTCGCGGGACAGGGGTTTCTGGGGCCAACGTCCTGACTTTC
TRBV4-3	.	TRBJ2-1	TRBD2	CASSPGTSGGPPQQFF	TGCGCCAGCAGCCCAGGGACTAGCGGGGGGCCCCCACAACAGTTCTTC
TRBV5-1	.	TRBJ2-2	TRBD1	CASSLAGRGPSNTGELFF	TGCGCCAGCAGCTTGGCGGGCAGGGGGCCGTCGAACACCGGGGAGCTGTTTTTT
TRBV6-5	.	TRBJ2-7	.	CASSSGTMVSTEQYF	TGTGCCAGCAGCTCCGGGACAATGGTATCTACCGAGCAGTACTTC
TRBV7-9	.	TRBJ1-2	.	CASSGLGGDYGYTF	TGTGCCAGCAGCGGGCTGGGGGGAGACTATGGCTACACCTTC
TRBV27	.	TRBJ1-1	.	CASSLWAGDTEAFF	TGTGCCAGCAGTTTATGGGCAGGGGACACTGAAGCTTTCTTT
TRBV29-1	.	TRBJ1-2	TRBD1	CSVSGGSLYGYTF	TGCAGCGTGTCAGGGGGCTCCCTCTATGGCTACACCTTC
TRBV7-6	.	TRBJ2-7	.	CASSDQGPNFEQYF	TGTGCCAGCAGCGATCAGGGGCCCAATTTCGAGCAGTACTTC
TRBV27	few	TRBJ1-1	.	CASHLLDGNTEAFF	TGTGCCAGTCATCTCCTCGACGGGAACACTGAAGCTTTCTTT
TRBV27	.	TRBJ1-6	TRBD1	CASSKVTGDNSPLHF	TGTGCCAGCAGCAAAGTGACAGGGGATAATTCACCCCTCCACTTT
TRBV2	.	TRBJ2-7	TRBD1	CASGPGQGAEQYF	TGTGCCAGCGGCCCGGGACAGGGGGCCGAGCAGTACTTC
TRBV9	.	TRBJ2-5	TRBD2	CASSGAGLAGDEETQYF	TGTGCCAGCAGCGGGGCGGGACTAGCGGGCGACGAAGAGACCCAGTACTTC
TRBV6-5	.	TRBJ1-5	.	CASREGYHSNQPQHF	TGTGCCAGCAGGGAGGGGTACCATAGCAATCAGCCCCAGCATTTT
TRBV12-2	.	TRBJ1-1	.	CASRLQGAVHTEAFF	TGTGCAAGTCGGCTACAGGGGGCAGTGCACACTGAAGCTTTCTTT
TRBV6-5	few	TRBJ1-2	TRBD1	CASSRTGENYGYTF	TGTGCCAGCAGCCGGACAGGGGAGAACTATGGCTACACCTTC
TRBV29-1	.	TRBJ2-7	.	CSVIDRASIYEQYF	TGCAGCGTGATCGACCGGGCATCGATCTACGAGCAGTACTTC
TRBV27	.	TRBJ2-4	TRBD2	CASSLRAGGFKNIQYF	TGTGCCAGCAGTTTAAGAGCGGGAGGGTTCAAAAACATTCAGTACTTC